This T cell receptor (beta chain) appears in the sequencing data of a study of early T cells in non-severe SARS-CoV-2 infection. About the study: Unsorted whole blood bulk RNA was sequenced, with unpaired chains.

Per germline, CDR1 LGHDT and CDR2 YNNKEL (reference sequence). This CDR3 comprises 14 residues. Trimming stripped 7 bases from V and 5 bases from J, with 18 bases between. This clonotype was counted a few times. Separate cDNA molecules each had unique molecular identifiers attached to them. A single record per CDR3 protein comes from TCRdb applying MiXCR to the 5' RACE reads. The sample contains 100,000 or so distinct CDR3 sequences, roughly 13% of which appear only once. The clonotype originates from an adult who was a healthcare worker with PCR-confirmed SARS-CoV-2 infection or an uninfected control (not recorded which). Material: whole blood. This sequence joins TRBV3-1 and TRBJ2-7, with D unresolved. CDR3 amino acids: CASTLGQGVDEQYF. CDR3 sequence (DNA): TGTGCCAGCACGTTGGGCCAAGGTGTGGACGAGCAGTACTTC.